These 3 T cell receptor beta chains were sequenced from one sample in a study of Ad26.COV2.S vaccination and SARS-CoV-2 variants. Treatment specified: some 19 received Ad26.COV2.S at low or high dose, single or two shots; 5 received placebo; per-sample allocation not given. Collection of the samples took place on day 63 after the first injection of vaccine or placebo. Method: immunoSEQ multiplex PCR; TCRdb's copy keeps in-frame clones and lacks some. This table has about 430,000 clones, 75% to 95% appearing once. The specimen comprised peripheral blood, sampled in a trial of Ad26.COV2.S vaccine versus placebo. These receptor sequences come from a person aged 18-65 years who received the Ad26.COV2.S COVID-19 vaccine or a placebo.

The rearrangement uses TRBV5-4 and TRBJ2-3, with 11 bases that match TRBD2. The CDR3 is 18 amino acids. Germline-derived CDR1 and CDR2 are SGHNT and YYREEE (reference sequence). The V gene end was trimmed by 3 bases and the J gene end by 1 base; junction bases not matched to a gene: 10. The CDR3 protein is CASSSDLIAGGRTDTQYF. CDR3 in DNA: TGTGCCAGCAGCTCAGATTTGATAGCGGGAGGGCGCACAGATACGCAGTATTTT. The complete variable domain, with remaining parts taken from reference TRBV5-4 and TRBJ2-3, reads ETGVTQSPTHLIKTRGQQVTLRCSSQSGHNTVSWYQQALGQGPQFIFQYYREEENGRGNFPPRFSGLQFPNYSSELNVNALELDDSALYLCASSSDLIAGGRTDTQYFGPGTRLTVL.

The V gene is TRBV14, the J gene TRBJ2-1; D is uncertain. The V and J ends lost 0 bases and 8 bases respectively, with 11 bases between them. The CDR3 consists of 14 residues. Looked up from germline, CDR1 is SGHDN and CDR2 is FVKESK. CDR3 region: CASSQETLGHEQFF. CDR3 DNA: TGTGCCAGCAGCCAAGAGACACTTGGGCATGAGCAGTTCTTC.

This clone was recorded a few times. The chain combines TRBV3-1 (or the pseudogene TRBV3-2) with TRBJ2-7, with a possible D match to TRBD2 (5 bases). Trimming removed 0 bases from V and 1 base from J, with 7 bases in between. Germline CDR1 and CDR2: LGHDT and YNNKEL (reference sequence). This CDR3 comprises 14 residues. The CDR3 spells CASSQEAGSYEQYF. Here the CDR3 DNA reads TGTGCCAGCAGCCAAGAGGCGGGTTCCTACGAGCAGTACTTC.